The 16 T cell receptor beta chains below were found in one sample sequenced in a study of T-cell reconstitution after alpha-beta-depleted transplantation in children. Unique molecular identifiers were incorporated during preparation of the TCRbeta library. TCRdb analysed the PCR reads with MiXCR anew, one entry per CDR3 protein. This sample yields 490,000 or so distinct CDR3 sequences, of which about 12% are seen a single time; about 5% belongs to the top ten. Sequences were derived from PBMCs from the stem cell graft donor, sampled from the stem cell graft. Every receptor here comes from a human donor who donated a stem cell graft to a child with combined immunodeficiency.

This clonotype was seen more than once but under ten times. The chain links TRBV4-2 to TRBJ1-5; D possibly corresponds to TRBD1 (6 bases). This CDR3 comprises 14 residues. Trimming left V 0 bases short and J 7 bases short, with 10 bases between. Per the germline V gene, CDR1 is LGHNA and CDR2 is YNFKEQ. CDR3 loop: CASSQDMGAQPQHF. In DNA form, the CDR3 reads TGTGCCAGCAGCCAAGATATGGGGGCCCAGCCCCAGCATTTT.

This clonotype was counted between two and nine times. V and J are TRBV3-1 and TRBJ2-4; TRBD2 agrees at 8 bases. V dropped 3 bases and J dropped 5; count of bases not matched to a gene: 18. This CDR3 is built from 19 residues. Germline CDR1 LGHDT, CDR2 YNNKEL (reference sequence). The CDR3, as DNA: TGTGCCAGCAGCCACCTAGCGGCGGGAGGTCTCGCCTTCGAAAACATTCAGTACTTC. This encodes CASSHLAAGGLAFENIQYF. The complete variable domain, with remaining parts taken from reference TRBV3-1 and TRBJ2-4, reads DTAVSQTPKYLVTQMGNDKSIKCEQNLGHDTMYWYKQDSKKFLKIMFSYNNKELIINETVPNRFSPKSPDKAHLNLHINSLELGDSAVYFCASSHLAAGGLAFENIQYFGAGTRLSVL.

The chain combines TRBV6-1 with TRBJ2-1, with a weak D call TRBD1 (5 bases). The CDR3 runs 14 residues. The ends were cut back, 1 base at V and 7 bases at J, with 11 bases in the middle. Per germline, CDR1 MNHNS and CDR2 SASEGT. CDR3 loop: CASSEGAGKNEQFF. In DNA form, the CDR3 reads TGTGCCAGCAGTGAAGGGGCAGGGAAGAATGAGCAGTTCTTC.

This clonotype was found a few times. The chain has TRBV24-1 and TRBJ2-3; D is ambiguous. V was clipped by 5 bases and J by 3 bases, with 23 bases between them. The CDR3 covers 18 residues. In germline, CDR1 is KGHDR, CDR2 SFDVKD. In nucleotides, the CDR3 is TGTGCCACCAGTGCCCCGGCTAGACCAGGAGTGGTGACAGATACGCAGTATTTT. It codes for CATSAPARPGVVTDTQYF.

In this sample, this clonotype turned up many times. The chain has TRBV2 and TRBJ2-7, with D perhaps being TRBD1 or TRBD2 (5 bases each). Germline CDR1 reads SNHLY; CDR2 reads FYNNEI. The CDR3 covers 14 residues. Trimming shortened V by 2 bases and J by 5 bases, and 13 bases separated the two germline ends. The CDR3 reads CASSEWAGSHEQYF. In DNA form, the CDR3 reads TGTGCCAGCAGTGAATGGGCAGGGAGCCACGAGCAGTACTTC.

This clonotype has a count of ten or more. This chain uses TRBV12-3 or TRBV12-4 with TRBJ1-5; D not resolved. This CDR3 contains 12 residues. Trimming took off 8 bases at V and 2 bases at J, with 7 bases between the two ends. The CDR3 bases are TGTGCCAGCGGACGGGGCAATCAGCCCCAGCATTTT. Translated, it gives CASGRGNQPQHF.

This clonotype turned up a few times. V usage is TRBV5-1 and J usage is TRBJ2-1; tentatively, D is TRBD1 (6 bases). With 0 bases removed from V and 13 bases from J, the gap between germline ends came to 20 bases. The CDR3 length is 15 residues. Germline values: CDR1 SGHRS, CDR2 YFSETQ. CDR3 in DNA: TGCGCCAGCAGCTTGGGACCTTTGGGGGCAAACTATCAGTTCTTC. This translates into CASSLGPLGANYQFF.

As regards this clonotype: Just one base apart from a much larger clone, this may be a read error. CDR3 nucleotides: TGTGCCAGCAGCCCACAGGGCTATGAGCAGTTCTTC. It codes for CASSPQGYEQFF. The chain uses TRBV7-2 and TRBJ2-1, with D possibly being TRBD1 (6 bases). Germline CDR1 and CDR2: SGHTA and FQGNSA. The CDR3 is 12 residues long. The germline V and J ends were trimmed by 5 bases and 8 bases, with 10 bases remaining between them.

This clonotype was counted only a few times. The rearrangement uses TRBV5-4 and TRBJ2-5; TRBD2 is a possible D gene (5 bases). Looked up from germline, CDR1 is SGHNT and CDR2 is YYREEE (reference sequence). CDR3 length: 16 residues. V gave up 4 bases and J gave up 4 bases, with 20 bases separating them. Here the CDR3 DNA reads TGTGCCAGCAGCCCTCAGGTCGCTAGCCTCCGAGAGACCCAGTACTTC. It is translated as CASSPQVASLRETQYF.

This clonotype was recorded a few times. This chain links TRBV6-1 with TRBJ1-2; 7 bases align to TRBD1. The germline V gene has CDR1 MNHNS and CDR2 SASEGT. The CDR3 loop spans 14 amino acids. With 6 bases clipped from V and 2 bases from J, the junction kept 6 bases outside the gene matches. In DNA, the CDR3 is TGTGCCAGCAGCTTTGCGACAGGGAACTATGGCTACACCTTC. Translation: CASSFATGNYGYTF.

This clonotype showed up just a few times. This chain connects TRBV3-1 to TRBJ2-1; TRBD2 agrees at 10 bases. This CDR3 has 16 amino acids. Looked up from germline, CDR1 is LGHDT and CDR2 is YNNKEL (reference sequence). After removal of 1 base from V and 5 bases from J, the junction contained 5 bases not matched to a gene. The CDR3 region is CASSQAGLAENNEQFF. CDR3 nucleotide sequence: TGTGCCAGCAGCCAAGCCGGACTAGCGGAGAACAATGAGCAGTTCTTC.

This clonotype was seen more than once but under ten times. CDR3 DNA: TGTGCCAGCAGCTTAGGATTTGGGACAGGGCTAGAGACCCAGTACTTC. Residues: CASSLGFGTGLETQYF. The gene calls are TRBV7-8 and TRBJ2-5, with TRBD1 matching over 9 bases. CDR3 length: 16 amino acids. Looked up from germline, CDR1 is SGHVS and CDR2 is FQNEAQ. V dropped 1 base and J dropped 4; count of bases not matched to a gene: 7.

The chain couples TRBV7-9 to TRBJ2-7; possibly TRBD2 for D (6 bases). The CDR3 is 16 residues long. Germline V CDR1 and CDR2: SEHNR, FQNEAQ (reference sequence). The ends were cut back, 5 bases at V and 0 bases at J, with 17 bases in the middle. CDR3 sequence (DNA): TGTGCCAGCAGCCTTTGGGGGGTTGAGAGCTCCTACGAGCAGTACTTC. Its protein product is CASSLWGVESSYEQYF.

In its sample, this clonotype was seen a few times. The chain recombines TRBV6-1 with TRBJ2-1, with 10 bases aligning to TRBD2. The CDR3 length is 16 residues. Germline CDR1 MNHNS, CDR2 SASEGT. V shed 6 bases, J shed 0 bases, and the junction held 5 bases outside the gene matches. CDR3 in DNA: TGTGCCAGCAGCAGTAGCGGGAGGAGCTCCTACAATGAGCAGTTCTTC. Translated: CASSSSGRSSYNEQFF.

CDR3 DNA sequence: TGTGCCAGCAGCCTGCAGCCCGGGGTACAAGAGACCCAGTACTTC. Its translation: CASSLQPGVQETQYF. The chain combines TRBV7-6 with TRBJ2-5, with D tentatively TRBD2 (5 bases). From germline, CDR1 is SGHVS and CDR2 FNYEAQ. V lost 5 bases and J 2 bases, leaving 15 bases between the germline ends. The CDR3 sequence is 15 residues long.

This clonotype was observed a handful of times. The chain recombines TRBV5-6 with TRBJ2-5; D is perhaps TRBD2 (7 bases). CDR1 and CDR2 (germline): SGHDT, YYEEEE. The V end was cut by 3 bases, the J end by 1 base, with 19 bases between. This CDR3 contains 17 residues. CDR3 in amino acids: CASSSDGAGAPQETQYF. The CDR3 DNA reads TGTGCCAGCAGCTCGGATGGCGCGGGGGCCCCCCAAGAGACCCAGTACTTC.